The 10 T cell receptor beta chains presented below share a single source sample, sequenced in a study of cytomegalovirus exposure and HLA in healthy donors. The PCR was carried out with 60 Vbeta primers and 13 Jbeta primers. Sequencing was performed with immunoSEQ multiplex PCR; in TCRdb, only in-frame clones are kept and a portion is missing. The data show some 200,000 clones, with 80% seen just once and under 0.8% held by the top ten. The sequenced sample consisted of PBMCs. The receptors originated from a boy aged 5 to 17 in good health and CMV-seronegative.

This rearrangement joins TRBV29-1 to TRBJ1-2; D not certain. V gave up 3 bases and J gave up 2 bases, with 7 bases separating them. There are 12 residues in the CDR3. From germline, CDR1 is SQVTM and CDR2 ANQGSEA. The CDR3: CSVDPGNYGYTF. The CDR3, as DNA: TGCAGCGTTGATCCGGGAAACTATGGCTACACCTTC.

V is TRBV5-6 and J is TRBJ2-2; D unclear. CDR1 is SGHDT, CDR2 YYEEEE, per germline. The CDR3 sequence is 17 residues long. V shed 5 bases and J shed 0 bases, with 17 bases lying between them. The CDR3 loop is CASSYPWPLTNTGELFF. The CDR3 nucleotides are TGTGCCAGCAGTTATCCCTGGCCCCTCACGAACACCGGGGAGCTGTTTTTT. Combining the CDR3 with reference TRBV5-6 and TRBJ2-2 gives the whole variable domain DAGVTQSPTHLIKTRGQQVTLRCSPKSGHDTVSWYQQALGQGPQFIFQYYEEEERQRGNFPDRFSGHQFPNYSSELNVNALLLGDSALYLCASSYPWPLTNTGELFFGEGSRLTVL.

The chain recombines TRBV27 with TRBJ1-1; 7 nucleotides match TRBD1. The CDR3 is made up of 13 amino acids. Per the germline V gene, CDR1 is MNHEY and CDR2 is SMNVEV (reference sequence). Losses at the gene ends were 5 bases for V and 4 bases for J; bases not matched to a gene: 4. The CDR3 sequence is CASSPGTATEAFF. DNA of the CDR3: TGTGCCAGCAGTCCCGGGACAGCCACTGAAGCTTTCTTT.

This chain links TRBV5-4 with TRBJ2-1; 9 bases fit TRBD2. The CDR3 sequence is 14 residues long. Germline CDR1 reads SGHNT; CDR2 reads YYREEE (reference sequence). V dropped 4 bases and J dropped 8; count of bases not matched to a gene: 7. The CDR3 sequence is CASSEKREVDEQFF. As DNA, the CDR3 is TGTGCCAGCAGCGAGAAGCGGGAGGTAGATGAGCAGTTCTTC.

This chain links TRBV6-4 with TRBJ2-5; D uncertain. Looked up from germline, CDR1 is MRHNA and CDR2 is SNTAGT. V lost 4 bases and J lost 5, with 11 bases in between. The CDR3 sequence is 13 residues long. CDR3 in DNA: TGTGCCAGCAGTGGAGTACCTAAGGAGACCCAGTACTTC. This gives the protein CASSGVPKETQYF.

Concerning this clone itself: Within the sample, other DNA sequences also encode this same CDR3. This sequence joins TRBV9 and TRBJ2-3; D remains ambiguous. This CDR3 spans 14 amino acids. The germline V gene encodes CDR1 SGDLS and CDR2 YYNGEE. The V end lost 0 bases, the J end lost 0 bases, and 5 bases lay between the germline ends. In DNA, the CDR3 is TGTGCCAGCAGCGTAGGAGTTAGCACAGATACGCAGTATTTT. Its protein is CASSVGVSTDTQYF.

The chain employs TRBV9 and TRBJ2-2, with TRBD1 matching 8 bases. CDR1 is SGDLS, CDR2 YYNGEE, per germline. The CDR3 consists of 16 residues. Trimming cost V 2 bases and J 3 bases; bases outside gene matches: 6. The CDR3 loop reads CASSVVDRAHTGELFF. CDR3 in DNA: TGTGCCAGCAGCGTGGTGGACAGGGCGCACACCGGGGAGCTGTTTTTT.

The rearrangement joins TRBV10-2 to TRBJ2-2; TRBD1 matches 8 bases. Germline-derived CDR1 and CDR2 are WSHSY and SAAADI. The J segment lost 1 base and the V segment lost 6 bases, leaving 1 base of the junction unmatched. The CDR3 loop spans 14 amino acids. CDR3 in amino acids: CASRGQGNTGELFF. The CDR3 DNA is TGCGCCAGCAGAGGACAGGGGAACACCGGGGAGCTGTTTTTT.

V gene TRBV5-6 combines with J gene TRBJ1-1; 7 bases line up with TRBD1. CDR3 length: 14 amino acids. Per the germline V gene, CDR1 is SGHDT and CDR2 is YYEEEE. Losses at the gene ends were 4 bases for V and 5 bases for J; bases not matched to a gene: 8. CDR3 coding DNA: TGTGCCAGCAGCCTGGTGCACAGGGGTACTGAAGCTTTCTTT. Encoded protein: CASSLVHRGTEAFF.

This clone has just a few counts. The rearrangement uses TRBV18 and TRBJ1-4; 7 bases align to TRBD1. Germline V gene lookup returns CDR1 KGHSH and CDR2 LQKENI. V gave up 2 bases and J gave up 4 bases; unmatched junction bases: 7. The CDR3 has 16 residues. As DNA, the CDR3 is TGTGCCAGCTCACCAACTTTACAGGGGAATAATGAAAAACTGTTTTTT. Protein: CASSPTLQGNNEKLFF.